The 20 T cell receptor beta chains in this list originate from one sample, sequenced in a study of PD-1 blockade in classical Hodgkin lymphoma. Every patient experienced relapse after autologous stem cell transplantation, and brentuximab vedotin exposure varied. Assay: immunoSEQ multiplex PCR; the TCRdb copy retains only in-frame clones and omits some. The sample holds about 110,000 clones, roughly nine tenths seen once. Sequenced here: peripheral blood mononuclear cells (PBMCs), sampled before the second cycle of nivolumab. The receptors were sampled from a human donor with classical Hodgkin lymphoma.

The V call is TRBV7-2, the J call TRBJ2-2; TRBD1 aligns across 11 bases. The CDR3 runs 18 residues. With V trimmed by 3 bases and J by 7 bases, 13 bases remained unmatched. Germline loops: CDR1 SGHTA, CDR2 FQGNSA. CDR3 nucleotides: TGTGCCAGCAGCTTCCGTTTCGGACAGGGGGCGCTGGGCGGGGAGCTGTTTTTT. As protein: CASSFRFGQGALGGELFF.

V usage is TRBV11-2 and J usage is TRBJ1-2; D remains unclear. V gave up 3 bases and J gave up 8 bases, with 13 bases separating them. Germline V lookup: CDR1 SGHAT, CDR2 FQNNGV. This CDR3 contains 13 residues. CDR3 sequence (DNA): TGTGCCAGCAGCTTTCAGGCTCTGGGGGGCTACACCTTC. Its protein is CASSFQALGGYTF. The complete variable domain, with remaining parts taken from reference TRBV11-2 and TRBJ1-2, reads EAGVAQSPRYKIIEKRQSVAFWCNPISGHATLYWYQQILGQGPKLLIQFQNNGVVDDSQLPKDRFSAERLKGVDSTLKIQPAKLEDSAVYLCASSFQALGGYTFGSGTRLTVV.

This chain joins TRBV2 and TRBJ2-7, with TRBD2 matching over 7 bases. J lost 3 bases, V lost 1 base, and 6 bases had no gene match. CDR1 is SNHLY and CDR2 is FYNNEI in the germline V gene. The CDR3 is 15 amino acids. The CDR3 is CASSEEWGGSYEQYF. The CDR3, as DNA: TGTGCCAGCAGTGAAGAGTGGGGCGGGAGCTACGAGCAGTACTTC.

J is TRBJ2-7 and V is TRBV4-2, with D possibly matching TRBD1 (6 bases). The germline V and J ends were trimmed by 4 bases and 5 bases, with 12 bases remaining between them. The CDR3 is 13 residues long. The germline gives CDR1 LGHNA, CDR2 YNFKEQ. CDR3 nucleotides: TGTGCCAGCAGCCGGGAAGGACAGAACGAGCAGTACTTC. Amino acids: CASSREGQNEQYF.

The CDR3 region is CASSLEYVLSWRQDTQYF. The CDR3 DNA reads TGTGCCAGCAGCTTGGAGTACGTACTTTCATGGAGGCAGGATACGCAGTATTTT. J is TRBJ2-3 and V is TRBV5-8; possibly TRBD2 for D (5 bases). V was clipped by 0 bases and J by 6 bases, with 23 bases between them. This CDR3 is 18 amino acids long. Per the germline V gene, CDR1 is SGHTS and CDR2 is YDEGEE.

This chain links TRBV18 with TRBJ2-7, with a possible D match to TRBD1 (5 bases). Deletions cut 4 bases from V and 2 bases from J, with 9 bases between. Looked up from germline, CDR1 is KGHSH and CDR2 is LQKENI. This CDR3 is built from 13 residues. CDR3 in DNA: TGTGCCAGCTCACTCAGGGTTACCTACGAGCAGTACTTC. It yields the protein CASSLRVTYEQYF.

The CDR3 spells CASSLGASSSGIYNEQFF. Written as DNA, the CDR3 is TGTGCCAGCAGCTTAGGGGCATCATCTAGCGGAATTTACAATGAGCAGTTCTTC. J is TRBJ2-1 and V is TRBV7-8; 7 positions match TRBD2. V shed 1 base and J 4 bases; nucleotides not matched to a gene: 13. CDR3 size: 18 residues. Germline V lookup: CDR1 SGHVS, CDR2 FQNEAQ.

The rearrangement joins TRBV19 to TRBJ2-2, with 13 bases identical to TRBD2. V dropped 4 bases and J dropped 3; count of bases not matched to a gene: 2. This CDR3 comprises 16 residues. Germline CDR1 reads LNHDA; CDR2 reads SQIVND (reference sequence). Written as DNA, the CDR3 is TGTGCCAGTAGTAGGACTAGCGGGAGTTACACCGGGGAGCTGTTTTTT. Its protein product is CASSRTSGSYTGELFF.

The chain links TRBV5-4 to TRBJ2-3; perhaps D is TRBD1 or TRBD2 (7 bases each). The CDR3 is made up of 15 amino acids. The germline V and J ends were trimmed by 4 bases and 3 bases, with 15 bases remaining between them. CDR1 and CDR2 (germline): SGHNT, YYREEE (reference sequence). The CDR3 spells CASSRNRGGTDTQYF. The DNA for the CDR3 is TGTGCCAGCAGCCGGAACAGGGGAGGGACAGATACGCAGTATTTT.

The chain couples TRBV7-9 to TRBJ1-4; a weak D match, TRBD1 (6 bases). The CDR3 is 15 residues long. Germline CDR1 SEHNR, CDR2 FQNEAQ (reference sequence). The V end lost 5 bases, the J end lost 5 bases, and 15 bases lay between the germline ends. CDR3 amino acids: CASSHPTGSNEKLFF. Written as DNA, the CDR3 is TGTGCCAGCAGCCACCCGACAGGATCAAATGAAAAACTGTTTTTT.

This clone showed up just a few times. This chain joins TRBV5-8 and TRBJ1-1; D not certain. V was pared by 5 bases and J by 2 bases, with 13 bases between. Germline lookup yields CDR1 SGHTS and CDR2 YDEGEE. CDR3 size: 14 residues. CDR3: CASSIGWRNTEAFF. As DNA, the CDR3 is TGTGCCAGCAGTATAGGGTGGCGAAACACTGAAGCTTTCTTT.

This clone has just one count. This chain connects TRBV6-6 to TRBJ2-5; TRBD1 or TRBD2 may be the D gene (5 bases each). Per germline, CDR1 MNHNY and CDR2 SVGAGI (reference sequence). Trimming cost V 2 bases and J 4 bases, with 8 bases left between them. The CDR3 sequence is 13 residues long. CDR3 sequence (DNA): TGTGCCAGCAGTTACCCCGGGACAGAGACCCAGTACTTC. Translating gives CASSYPGTETQYF.

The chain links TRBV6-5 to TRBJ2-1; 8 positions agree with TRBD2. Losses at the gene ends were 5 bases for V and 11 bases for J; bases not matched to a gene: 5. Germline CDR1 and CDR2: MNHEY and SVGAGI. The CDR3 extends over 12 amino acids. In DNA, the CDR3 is TGTGCCAGCAGTAATCGGGGGGGGAAGCAGTTCTTC. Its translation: CASSNRGGKQFF.

CDR3 nucleotides: TGTGCCAGCAGCCCCGGGACGGAAAATGAAAAACTGTTTTTT. This translates into CASSPGTENEKLFF. The chain joins TRBV7-2 to TRBJ1-4, with a weak D call TRBD1 (5 bases). Germline lookup yields CDR1 SGHTA and CDR2 FQGNSA. The CDR3 totals 14 residues. V lost 5 bases to trimming and J lost 5 bases, with 12 bases between them.

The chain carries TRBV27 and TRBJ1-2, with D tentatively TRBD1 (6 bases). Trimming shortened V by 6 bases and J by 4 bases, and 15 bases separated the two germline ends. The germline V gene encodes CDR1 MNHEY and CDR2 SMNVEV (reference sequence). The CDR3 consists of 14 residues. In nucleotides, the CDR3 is TGTGCCAGCAGCGCTTTCGGGGGCCTCTATGGCTACACCTTC. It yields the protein CASSAFGGLYGYTF.

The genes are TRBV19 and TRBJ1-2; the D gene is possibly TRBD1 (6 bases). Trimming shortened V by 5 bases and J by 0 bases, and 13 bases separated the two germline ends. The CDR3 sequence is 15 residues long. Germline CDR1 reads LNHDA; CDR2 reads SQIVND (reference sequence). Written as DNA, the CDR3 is TGTGCCAGTAGTGCCGACAGGCGCCCTAACTATGGCTACACCTTC. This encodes CASSADRRPNYGYTF. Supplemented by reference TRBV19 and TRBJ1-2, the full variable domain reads DGGITQSPKYLFRKEGQNVTLSCEQNLNHDAMYWYRQDPGQGLRLIYYSQIVNDFQKGDIAEGYSVSREKKESFPLTVTSAQKNPTAFYLCASSADRRPNYGYTFGSGTRLTVV.

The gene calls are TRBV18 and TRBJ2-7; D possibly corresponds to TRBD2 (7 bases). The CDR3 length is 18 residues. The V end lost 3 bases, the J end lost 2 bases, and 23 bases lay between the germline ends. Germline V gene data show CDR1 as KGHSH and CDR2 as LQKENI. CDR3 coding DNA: TGTGCCAGCTCACCCACCGATTTGTGGGCCGGGGGGCCCTACGAGCAGTACTTC. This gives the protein CASSPTDLWAGGPYEQYF.

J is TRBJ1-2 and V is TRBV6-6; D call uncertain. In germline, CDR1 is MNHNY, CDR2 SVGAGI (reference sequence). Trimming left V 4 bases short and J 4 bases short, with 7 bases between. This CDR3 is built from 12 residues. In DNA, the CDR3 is TGTGCCAGCAGTTCGAGGGTCTATGGCTACACCTTC. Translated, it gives CASSSRVYGYTF.

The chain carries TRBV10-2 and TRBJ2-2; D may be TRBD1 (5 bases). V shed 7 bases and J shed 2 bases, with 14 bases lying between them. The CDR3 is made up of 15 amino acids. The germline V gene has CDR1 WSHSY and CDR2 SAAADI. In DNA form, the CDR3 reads TGCGCCAGCACCCTACTGACAGTTAACACCGGGGAGCTGTTTTTT. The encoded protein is CASTLLTVNTGELFF.

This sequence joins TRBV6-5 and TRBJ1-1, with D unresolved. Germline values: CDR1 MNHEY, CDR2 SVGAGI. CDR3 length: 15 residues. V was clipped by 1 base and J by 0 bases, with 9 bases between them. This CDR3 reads CASSYFPLMNTEAFF. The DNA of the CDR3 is TGTGCCAGCAGTTACTTTCCTCTAATGAACACTGAAGCTTTCTTT.